This record looks at one T cell receptor (beta chain) sequence and its context. Its antigen is not identified. This sample is drawn from a study of shared clonotypes between healthy human individuals. Study-wide results and limits: Among a few donors, roughly 5.4% of naive CD4 clonotypes were found in common.

The CDR3 contains 15 residues. Trimming took 2 bases from V and 5 from J, leaving 13 bases between them. CDR1 is MNHNY, CDR2 SVGAGI, per germline (reference sequence). CD45RO-negative cells were positively selected for CCR7, leaving out terminally differentiated effector memory CD45RA+ cells. The donors were adults (healthy and HIV-negative) with no recent acute infections or vaccinations. Every subset had its genomic DNA shared out evenly among several immunoSEQ plates. Here immunoSEQ multiplex PCR was the method, and the copy in TCRdb shows in-frame clones only, minus some. Seen here are about 2.2 million clones, around 95% observed once, and the top ten hold approximately 1.6%.

This rearrangement joins TRBV6-6 to TRBJ1-5; D is undetermined. This TCR derives from a man younger than 35 in good health. Some clones in this sample may be carry-over from other donors' samples. Sample: naive CD8+ T cells from PBMCs. In DNA form, the CDR3 reads TGTGCCAGCAGTTACGGCACCAGCGGAGATCAGCCCCAGCATTTT. It specifies CASSYGTSGDQPQHF.